This T cell receptor (beta chain) appears in the sequencing data of a study of cytomegalovirus exposure and HLA in healthy donors. Study-wide background: The Caucasian-associated ancestry cluster held around 76% of under 450 genotyped donors.

This clone turned up a few times. Its antigen remains unidentified. Amplification used 60 Vbeta primers and 13 Jbeta primers. The data were produced by immunoSEQ multiplex PCR, yet TCRdb's version contains in-frame clones alone and is incomplete. The data contain around 140,000 clones, roughly 78% of them seen just once; the ten biggest clones take up around 3%. The V and J ends lost 5 bases and 5 bases respectively, with 12 bases between them. This CDR3 is built from 13 residues. Germline values: CDR1 SGHAT, CDR2 FQNNGV. Study-level points and caveats: One later analysis reportedly identified an Asian-associated ancestry cluster that showed fewer N-insertions than the roughly 670-donor mean. Within an earlier analysis, most TCR beta V segments proved productive either about 90% or about 30% of the time. As confirmed in vitro, three CMV-associated chains were specific for CMV antigens.

This TCR came from a man younger than 35 in good health and CMV-seropositive. Sequences were obtained from PBMCs. This chain connects TRBV11-2 to TRBJ2-5; D is ambiguous. The CDR3 region has the DNA TGTGCCAGCAGCCCTATCGGGTGGGAGACCCAGTACTTC. Translating gives CASSPIGWETQYF.